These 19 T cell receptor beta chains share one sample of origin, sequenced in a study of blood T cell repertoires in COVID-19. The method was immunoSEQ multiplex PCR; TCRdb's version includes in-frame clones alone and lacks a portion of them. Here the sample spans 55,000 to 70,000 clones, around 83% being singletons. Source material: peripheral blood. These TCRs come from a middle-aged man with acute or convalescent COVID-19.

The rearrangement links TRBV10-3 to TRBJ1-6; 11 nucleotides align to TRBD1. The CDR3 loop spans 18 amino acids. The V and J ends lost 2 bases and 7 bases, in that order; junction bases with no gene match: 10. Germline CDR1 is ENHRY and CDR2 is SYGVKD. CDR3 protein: CAISEAGQGARRNSPLHF. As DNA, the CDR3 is TGTGCCATCAGTGAGGCCGGACAGGGGGCGCGAAGGAATTCACCCCTCCACTTT.

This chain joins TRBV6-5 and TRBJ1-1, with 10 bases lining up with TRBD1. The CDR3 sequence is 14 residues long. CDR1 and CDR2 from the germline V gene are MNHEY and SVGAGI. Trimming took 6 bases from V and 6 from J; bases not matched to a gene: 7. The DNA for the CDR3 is TGTGCCAGCAGAGTGACAGGGGGCATAGCTGAAGCTTTCTTT. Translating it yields CASRVTGGIAEAFF.

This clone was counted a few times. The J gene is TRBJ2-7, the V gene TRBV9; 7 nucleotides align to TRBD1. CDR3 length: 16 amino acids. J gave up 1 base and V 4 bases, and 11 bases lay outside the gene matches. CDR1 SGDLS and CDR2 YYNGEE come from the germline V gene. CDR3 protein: CASSPRTGYPSYEQYF. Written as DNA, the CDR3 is TGTGCCAGCAGCCCCCGGACAGGCTACCCTTCCTACGAGCAGTACTTC.

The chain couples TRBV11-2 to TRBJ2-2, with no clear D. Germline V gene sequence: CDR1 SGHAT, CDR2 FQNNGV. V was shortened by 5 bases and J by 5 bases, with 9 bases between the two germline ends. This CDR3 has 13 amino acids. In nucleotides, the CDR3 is TGTGCCAGCAGCCTCATACAAACCGGGGAGCTGTTTTTT. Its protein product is CASSLIQTGELFF. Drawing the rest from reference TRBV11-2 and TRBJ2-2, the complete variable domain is EAGVAQSPRYKIIEKRQSVAFWCNPISGHATLYWYQQILGQGPKLLIQFQNNGVVDDSQLPKDRFSAERLKGVDSTLKIQPAKLEDSAVYLCASSLIQTGELFFGEGSRLTVL.

CDR3 bases: TGTGCCAGCAGCTTAGGGGACAGGGTAGGGAACACTGAAGCTTTCTTT. As protein: CASSLGDRVGNTEAFF. The chain is built from TRBV7-9 and TRBJ1-1, with 9 bases fitting TRBD1. The germline gives CDR1 SEHNR, CDR2 FQNEAQ (reference sequence). The V gene end was trimmed by 1 base and the J gene end by 1 base; junction bases not matched to a gene: 4. The CDR3 spans 16 residues.

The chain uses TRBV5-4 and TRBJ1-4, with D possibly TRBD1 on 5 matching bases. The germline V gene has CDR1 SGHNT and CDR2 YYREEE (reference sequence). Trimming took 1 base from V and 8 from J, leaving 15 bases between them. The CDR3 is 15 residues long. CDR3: CASSLQGRTEEKLFF. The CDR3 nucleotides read TGTGCCAGCAGCTTGCAGGGCAGGACGGAGGAAAAACTGTTTTTT.

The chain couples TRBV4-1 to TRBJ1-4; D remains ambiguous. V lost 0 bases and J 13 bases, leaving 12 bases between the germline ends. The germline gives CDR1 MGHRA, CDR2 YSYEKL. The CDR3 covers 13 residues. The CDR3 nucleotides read TGCGCCAGCAGCCAAGATCTGCTGTCAGGACTGTTTTTT. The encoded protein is CASSQDLLSGLFF.

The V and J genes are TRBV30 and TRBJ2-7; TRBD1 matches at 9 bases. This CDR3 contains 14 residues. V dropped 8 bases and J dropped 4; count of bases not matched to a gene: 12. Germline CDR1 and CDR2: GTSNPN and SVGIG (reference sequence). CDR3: CAQKADRGIYEQYF. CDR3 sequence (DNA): TGTGCCCAAAAAGCGGACAGGGGAATTTACGAGCAGTACTTC.

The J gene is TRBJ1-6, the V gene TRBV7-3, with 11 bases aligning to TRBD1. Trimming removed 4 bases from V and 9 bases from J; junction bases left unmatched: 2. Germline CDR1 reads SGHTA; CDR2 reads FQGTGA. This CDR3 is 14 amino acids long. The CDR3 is CASSSGTGGSPLHF. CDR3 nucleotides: TGTGCCAGCAGCTCCGGGACAGGGGGTTCACCCCTCCACTTT. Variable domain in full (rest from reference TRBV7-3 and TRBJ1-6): GAGVSQTPSNKVTEKGKYVELRCDPISGHTALYWYRQSLGQGPEFLIYFQGTGAADDSGLPNDRFFAVRPEGSVSTLKIQRTERGDSAVYLCASSSGTGGSPLHFGNGTRLTVT.

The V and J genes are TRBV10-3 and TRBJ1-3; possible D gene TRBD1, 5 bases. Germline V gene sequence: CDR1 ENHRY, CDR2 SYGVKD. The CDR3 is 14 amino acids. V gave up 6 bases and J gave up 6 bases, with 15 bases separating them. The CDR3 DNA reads TGTGCCATCAGGAACGTGGGGGGTCTAAACACCATATATTTT. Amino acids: CAIRNVGGLNTIYF.

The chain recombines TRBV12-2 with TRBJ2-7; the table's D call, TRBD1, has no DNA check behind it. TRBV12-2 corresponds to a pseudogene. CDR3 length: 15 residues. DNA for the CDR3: TGTGCAAGTCTCGCTTTAGTGTCGACAGGGGAAGAGCAGTACTTC. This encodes CASLALVSTGEEQYF.

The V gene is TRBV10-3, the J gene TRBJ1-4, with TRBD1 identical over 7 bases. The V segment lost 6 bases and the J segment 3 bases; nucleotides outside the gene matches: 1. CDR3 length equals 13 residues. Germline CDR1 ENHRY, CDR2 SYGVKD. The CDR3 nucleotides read TGTGCCATCAGAGACAGGGCTAATGAAAAACTGTTTTTT. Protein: CAIRDRANEKLFF.

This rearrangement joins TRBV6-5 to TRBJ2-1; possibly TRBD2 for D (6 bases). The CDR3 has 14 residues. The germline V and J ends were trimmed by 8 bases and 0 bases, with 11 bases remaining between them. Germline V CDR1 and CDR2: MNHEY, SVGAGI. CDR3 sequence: CASRLDSSYNEQFF. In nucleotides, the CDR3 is TGTGCCAGCCGACTAGACAGCTCCTACAATGAGCAGTTCTTC.

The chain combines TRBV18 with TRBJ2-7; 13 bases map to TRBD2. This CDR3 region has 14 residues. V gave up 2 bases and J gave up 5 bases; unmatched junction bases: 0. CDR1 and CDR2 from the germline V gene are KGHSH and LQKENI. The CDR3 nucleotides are TGTGCCAGCTCACCAGGACTAGCGGGAGACGAGCAGTACTTC. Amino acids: CASSPGLAGDEQYF.

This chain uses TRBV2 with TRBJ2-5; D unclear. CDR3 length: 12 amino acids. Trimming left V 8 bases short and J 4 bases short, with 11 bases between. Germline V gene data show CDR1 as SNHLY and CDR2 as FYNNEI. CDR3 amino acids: CASSLLVETQYF. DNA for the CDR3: TGTGCCAGCTCACTATTGGTAGAGACCCAGTACTTC.

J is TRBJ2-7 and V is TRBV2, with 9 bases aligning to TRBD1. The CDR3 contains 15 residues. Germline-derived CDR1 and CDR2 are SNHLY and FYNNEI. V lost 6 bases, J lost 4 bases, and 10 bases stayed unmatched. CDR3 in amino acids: CASSENRDREYEQYF. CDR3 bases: TGTGCCAGCAGCGAAAACCGGGACAGGGAGTACGAGCAGTACTTC.

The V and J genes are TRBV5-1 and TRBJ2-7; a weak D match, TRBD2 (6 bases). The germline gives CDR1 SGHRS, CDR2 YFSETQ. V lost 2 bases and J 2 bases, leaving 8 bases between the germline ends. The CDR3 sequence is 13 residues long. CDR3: CASSFGGAYEQYF. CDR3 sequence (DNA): TGCGCCAGCAGCTTCGGAGGGGCCTACGAGCAGTACTTC.

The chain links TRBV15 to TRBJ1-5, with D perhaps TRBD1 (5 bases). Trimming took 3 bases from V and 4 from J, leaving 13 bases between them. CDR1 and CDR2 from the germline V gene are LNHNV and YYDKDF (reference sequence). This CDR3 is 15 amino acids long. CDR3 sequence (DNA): TGTGCCACCAGCAGTATCGGGGGTTGGAATCAGCCCCAGCATTTT. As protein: CATSSIGGWNQPQHF.

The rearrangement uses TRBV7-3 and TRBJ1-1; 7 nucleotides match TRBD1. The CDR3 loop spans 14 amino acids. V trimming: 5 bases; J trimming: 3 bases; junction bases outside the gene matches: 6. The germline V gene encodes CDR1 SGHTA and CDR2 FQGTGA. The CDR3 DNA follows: TGTGCCAGCAGCCTACAGGGGTGGGACACTGAAGCTTTCTTT. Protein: CASSLQGWDTEAFF.